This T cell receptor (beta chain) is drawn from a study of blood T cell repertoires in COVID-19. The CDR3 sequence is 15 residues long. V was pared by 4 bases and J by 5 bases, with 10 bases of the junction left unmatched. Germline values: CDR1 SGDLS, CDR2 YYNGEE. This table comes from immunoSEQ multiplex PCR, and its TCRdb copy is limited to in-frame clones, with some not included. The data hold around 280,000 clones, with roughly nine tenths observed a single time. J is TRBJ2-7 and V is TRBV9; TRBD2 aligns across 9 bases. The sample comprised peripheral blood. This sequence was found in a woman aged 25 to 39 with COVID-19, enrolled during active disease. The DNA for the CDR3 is TGTGCCAGCAGCCTAGCGGGGAATGGGGTCAACGAGCAGTACTTC. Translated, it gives CASSLAGNGVNEQYF.